Described below is a single TCR beta chain sequence and its context. Antigen: not known. Trimming stripped 4 bases from V and 7 bases from J, with 7 bases between. Germline V gene sequence: CDR1 SGHNT, CDR2 YENEEA. This CDR3 has 12 amino acids. Full-length variable regions came from constant-region reverse primers plus semi-nested Nested Universal Primer A PCR. TCRdb redid the calling of the 5' RACE reads with MiXCR, one entry per CDR3 protein. The sample includes 40,000 to 65,000 distinct CDR3 sequences, approximately 24% of them seen just once. Naive CD4+ cells had CD25+ Tregs removed. Whole-study results and caveats: Greatest tumor Treg TCR overlap was with tumor naive CD4+ cells. The TCR gene usage of tumor memory CD4+ T cells clustered together with blood and lymph node memory CD4+ cells and with lymph node naive CD4+ cells.

This chain joins TRBV11-3 and TRBJ2-2; either TRBD1 or TRBD2 may fit D (5 bases each). The receptor was isolated from a female donor with breast cancer. Sequenced material: tumor-infiltrating naive CD4+ T cells sorted from the breast tumor. Subset specified: naive CD4+ T cells, CD4+CD45RA+CD25-. The CDR3 nucleotides are TGTGCCAGCAGCTCGGGACGCGGGGAGCTGTTTTTT. This codes for CASSSGRGELFF.